Included here is one T cell receptor beta chain sequence, with context. The method was immunoSEQ multiplex PCR; TCRdb's version includes in-frame clones alone and lacks a portion of them. This sample has 45,000 to 60,000 clones, with roughly 95% found just once. This record belongs to a study of technical replicates of blood from a few donors. Trimming shortened V by 0 bases and J by 1 base, and 9 bases separated the two germline ends. This CDR3 is built from 15 residues. Germline CDR1 and CDR2: LGHNA and YSLEER. The sequence derives from a human donor in good health. The chain is built from TRBV4-3 and TRBJ1-1, with D unresolved. Sequenced sample: T cells isolated from PBMCs. Here the CDR3 DNA reads TGCGCCAGCAGCCAAGATCGGGCGGGGAACACTGAAGCTTTCTTT. This codes for CASSQDRAGNTEAFF.